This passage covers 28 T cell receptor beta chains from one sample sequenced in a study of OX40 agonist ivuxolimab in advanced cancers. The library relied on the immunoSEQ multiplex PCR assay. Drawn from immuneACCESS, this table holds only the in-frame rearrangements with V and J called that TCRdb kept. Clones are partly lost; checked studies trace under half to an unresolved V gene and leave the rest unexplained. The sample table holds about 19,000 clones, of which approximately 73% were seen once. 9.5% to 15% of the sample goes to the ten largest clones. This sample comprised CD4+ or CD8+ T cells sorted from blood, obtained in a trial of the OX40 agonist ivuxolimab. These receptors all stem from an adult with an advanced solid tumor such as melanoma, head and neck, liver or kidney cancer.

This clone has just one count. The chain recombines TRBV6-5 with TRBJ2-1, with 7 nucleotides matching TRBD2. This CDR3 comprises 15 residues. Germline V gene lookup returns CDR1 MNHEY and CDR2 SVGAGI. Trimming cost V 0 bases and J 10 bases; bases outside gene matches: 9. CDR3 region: CASSYSAGEGREQFF. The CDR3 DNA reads TGTGCCAGCAGTTACTCGGCGGGGGAGGGCCGCGAGCAGTTCTTC.

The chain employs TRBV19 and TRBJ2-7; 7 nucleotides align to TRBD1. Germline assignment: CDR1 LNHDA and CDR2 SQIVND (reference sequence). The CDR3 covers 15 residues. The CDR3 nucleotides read TGTGCGAGGGGGAGAAGATGGGGACAGACCTACGAGCAGTACTTC. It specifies CARGRRWGQTYEQYF.

The CDR3 DNA sequence: TGTGCCAGTAGTCCCCGGTGGACCTACGAGCAGTACTTC. Amino acids: CASSPRWTYEQYF. The chain has TRBV19 and TRBJ2-7; D gene uncertain. CDR1 and CDR2 from the germline V gene are LNHDA and SQIVND (reference sequence). The CDR3 consists of 13 residues. V gave up 5 bases and J gave up 2 bases, with 10 bases separating them. Combining the CDR3 with reference TRBV19 and TRBJ2-7 gives the whole variable domain DGGITQSPKYLFRKEGQNVTLSCEQNLNHDAMYWYRQDPGQGLRLIYYSQIVNDFQKGDIAEGYSVSREKKESFPLTVTSAQKNPTAFYLCASSPRWTYEQYFGPGTRLTVT.

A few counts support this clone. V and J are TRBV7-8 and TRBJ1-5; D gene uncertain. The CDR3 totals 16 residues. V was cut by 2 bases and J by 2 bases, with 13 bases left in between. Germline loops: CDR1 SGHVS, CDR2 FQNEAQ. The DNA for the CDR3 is TGTGCCAGCAGCTTATTTGCCAGACCTGGCAATCAGCCCCAGCATTTT. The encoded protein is CASSLFARPGNQPQHF.

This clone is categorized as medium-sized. The CDR3 nucleotides are TGTGCCAGTAGTATAGACAGGGGGACTAACTATGGCTACACCTTC. Translation gives CASSIDRGTNYGYTF. The chain uses TRBV19 and TRBJ1-2, with 7 positions matching TRBD1. This CDR3 is 15 amino acids long. J lost 0 bases, V lost 0 bases, and 1 base had no gene match. In germline, CDR1 is LNHDA, CDR2 SQIVND (reference sequence).

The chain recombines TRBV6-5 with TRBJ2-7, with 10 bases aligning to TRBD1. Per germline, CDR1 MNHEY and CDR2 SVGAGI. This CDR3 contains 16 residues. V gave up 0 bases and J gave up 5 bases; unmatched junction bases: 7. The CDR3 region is CASSYSRTGGENEQYF. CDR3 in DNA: TGTGCCAGCAGTTACTCGAGGACAGGGGGAGAGAACGAGCAGTACTTC.

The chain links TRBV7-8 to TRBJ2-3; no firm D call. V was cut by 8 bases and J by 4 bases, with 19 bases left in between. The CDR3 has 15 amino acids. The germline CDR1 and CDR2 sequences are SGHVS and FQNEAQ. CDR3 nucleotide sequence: TGTGCCAGCCTTAGAGAAGGTACGAGCTCAGATACGCAGTATTTT. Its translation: CASLREGTSSDTQYF. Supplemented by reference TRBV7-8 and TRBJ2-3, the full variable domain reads GAGVSQSPRYKVAKRGQDVALRCDPISGHVSLFWYQQALGQGPEFLTYFQNEAQLDKSGLPSDRFFAERPEGSVSTLKIQRTQQEDSAVYLCASLREGTSSDTQYFGPGTRLTVL.

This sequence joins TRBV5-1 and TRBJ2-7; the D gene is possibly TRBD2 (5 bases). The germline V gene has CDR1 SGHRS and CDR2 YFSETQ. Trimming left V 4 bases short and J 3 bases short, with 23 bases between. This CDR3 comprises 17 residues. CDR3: CASSPRKVGGRLYEQYF. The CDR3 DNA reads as TGCGCCAGCAGCCCTCGTAAGGTTGGAGGCCGCCTCTACGAGCAGTACTTC.

This CDR3 is CASSLAPSYEQYF. The CDR3 region has the DNA TGTGCCAGCAGCTTAGCCCCCAGTTACGAGCAGTACTTC. This sequence joins TRBV11-3 and TRBJ2-7; D remains ambiguous. Deletions cut 1 base from V and 4 bases from J, with 8 bases between. The CDR3 runs to 13 residues. In germline, CDR1 is SGHNT, CDR2 YENEEA.

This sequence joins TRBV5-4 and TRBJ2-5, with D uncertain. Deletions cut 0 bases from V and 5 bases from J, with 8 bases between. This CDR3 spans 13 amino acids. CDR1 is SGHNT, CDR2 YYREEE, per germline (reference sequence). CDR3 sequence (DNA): TGTGCCAGCAGCTTGGAGGATTGGGAGACCCAGTACTTC. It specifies CASSLEDWETQYF. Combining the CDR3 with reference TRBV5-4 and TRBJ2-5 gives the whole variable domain ETGVTQSPTHLIKTRGQQVTLRCSSQSGHNTVSWYQQALGQGPQFIFQYYREEENGRGNFPPRFSGLQFPNYSSELNVNALELDDSALYLCASSLEDWETQYFGPGTRLLVL.

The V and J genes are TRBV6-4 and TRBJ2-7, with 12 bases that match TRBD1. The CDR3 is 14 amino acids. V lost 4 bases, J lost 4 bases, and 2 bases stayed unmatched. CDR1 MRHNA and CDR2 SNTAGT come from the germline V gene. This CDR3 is CASSVGQGAYEQYF. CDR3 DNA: TGTGCCAGCAGTGTGGGACAGGGGGCTTACGAGCAGTACTTC.

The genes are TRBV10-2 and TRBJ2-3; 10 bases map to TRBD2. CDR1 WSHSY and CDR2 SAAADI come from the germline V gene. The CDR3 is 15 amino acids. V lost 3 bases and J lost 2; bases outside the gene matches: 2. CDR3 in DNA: TGCGCCAGCAGTGACGGGACTAGCGTCACAGATACGCAGTATTTT. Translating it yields CASSDGTSVTDTQYF.

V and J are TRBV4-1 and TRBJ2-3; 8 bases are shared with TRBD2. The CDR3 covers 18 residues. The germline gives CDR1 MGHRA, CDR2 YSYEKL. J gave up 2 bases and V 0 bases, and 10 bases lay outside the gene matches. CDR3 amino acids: CASSQEPPIAGSTDTQYF. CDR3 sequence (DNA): TGCGCCAGCAGCCAAGAACCCCCTATAGCGGGGTCCACAGATACGCAGTATTTT.

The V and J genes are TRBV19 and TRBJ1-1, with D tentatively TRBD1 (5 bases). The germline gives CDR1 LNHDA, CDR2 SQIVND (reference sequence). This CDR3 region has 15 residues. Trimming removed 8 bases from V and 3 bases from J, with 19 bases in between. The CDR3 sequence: CASSIGGVSDTEAFF. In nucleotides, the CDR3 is TGTGCCAGTTCTATTGGGGGGGTATCGGACACTGAAGCTTTCTTT.

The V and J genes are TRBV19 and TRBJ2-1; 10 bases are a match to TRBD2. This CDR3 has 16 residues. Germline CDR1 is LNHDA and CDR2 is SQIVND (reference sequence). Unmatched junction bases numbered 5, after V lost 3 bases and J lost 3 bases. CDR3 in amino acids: CASSMSGRGGYNEQFF. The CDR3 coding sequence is TGTGCCAGTAGTATGAGCGGGAGGGGTGGCTACAATGAGCAGTTCTTC.

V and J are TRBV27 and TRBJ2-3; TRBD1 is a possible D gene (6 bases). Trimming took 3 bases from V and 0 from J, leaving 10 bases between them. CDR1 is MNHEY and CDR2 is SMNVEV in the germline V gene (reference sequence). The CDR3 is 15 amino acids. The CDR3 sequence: CASSFNTGSTDTQYF. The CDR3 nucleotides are TGTGCCAGCAGTTTCAATACAGGGAGCACAGATACGCAGTATTTT.

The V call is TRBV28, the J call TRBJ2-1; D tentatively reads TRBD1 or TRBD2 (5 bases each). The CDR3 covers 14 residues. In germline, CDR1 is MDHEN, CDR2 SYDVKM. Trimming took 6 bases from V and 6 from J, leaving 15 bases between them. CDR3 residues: CASSQPGRVNEQFF. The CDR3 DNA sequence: TGTGCCAGCAGCCAACCGGGACGAGTCAATGAGCAGTTCTTC.

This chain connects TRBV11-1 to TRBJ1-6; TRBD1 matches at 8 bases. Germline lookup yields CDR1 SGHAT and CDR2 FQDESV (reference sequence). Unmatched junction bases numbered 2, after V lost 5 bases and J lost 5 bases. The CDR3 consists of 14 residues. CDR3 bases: TGTGCCAGCAGCCGGACAGGGAATAATTCACCCCTCCACTTT. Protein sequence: CASSRTGNNSPLHF.

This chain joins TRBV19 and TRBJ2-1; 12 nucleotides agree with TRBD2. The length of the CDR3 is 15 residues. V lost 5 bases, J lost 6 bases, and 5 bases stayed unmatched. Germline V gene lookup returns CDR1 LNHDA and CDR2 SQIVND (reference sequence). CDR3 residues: CASSPGGLAGNEQFF. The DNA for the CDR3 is TGTGCCAGTAGTCCGGGGGGACTAGCGGGCAATGAGCAGTTCTTC.

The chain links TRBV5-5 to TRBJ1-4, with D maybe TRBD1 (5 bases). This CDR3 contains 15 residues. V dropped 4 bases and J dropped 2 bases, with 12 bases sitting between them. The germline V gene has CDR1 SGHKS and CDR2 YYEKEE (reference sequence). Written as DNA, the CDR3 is TGTGCCAGCAGCCTCCGACAGTATACTAATGAAAAACTGTTTTTT. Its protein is CASSLRQYTNEKLFF. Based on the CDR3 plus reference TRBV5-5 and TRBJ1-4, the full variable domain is DAGVTQSPTHLIKTRGQQVTLRCSPISGHKSVSWYQQVLGQGPQFIFQYYEKEERGRGNFPDRFSARQFPNYSSELNVNALLLGDSALYLCASSLRQYTNEKLFFGSGTQLSVL.

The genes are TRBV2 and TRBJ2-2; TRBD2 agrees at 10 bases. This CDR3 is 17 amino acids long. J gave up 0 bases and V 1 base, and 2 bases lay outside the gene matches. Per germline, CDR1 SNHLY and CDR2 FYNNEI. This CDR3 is CASSEGGLAANTGELFF. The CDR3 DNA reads TGTGCCAGCAGTGAAGGAGGACTAGCGGCGAACACCGGGGAGCTGTTTTTT.

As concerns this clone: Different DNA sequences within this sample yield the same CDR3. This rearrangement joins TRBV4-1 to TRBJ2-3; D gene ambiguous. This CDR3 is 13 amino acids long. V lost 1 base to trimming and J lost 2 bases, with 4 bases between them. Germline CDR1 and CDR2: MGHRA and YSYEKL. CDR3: CASSQVATDTQYF. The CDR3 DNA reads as TGCGCCAGCAGCCAAGTTGCCACAGATACGCAGTATTTT.

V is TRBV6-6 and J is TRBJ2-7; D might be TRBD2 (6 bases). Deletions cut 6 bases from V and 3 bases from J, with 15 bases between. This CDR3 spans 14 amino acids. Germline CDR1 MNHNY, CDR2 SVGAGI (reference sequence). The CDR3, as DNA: TGTGCCAGCAGCACCGCGGGGAAAGGCTACGAGCAGTACTTC. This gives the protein CASSTAGKGYEQYF.

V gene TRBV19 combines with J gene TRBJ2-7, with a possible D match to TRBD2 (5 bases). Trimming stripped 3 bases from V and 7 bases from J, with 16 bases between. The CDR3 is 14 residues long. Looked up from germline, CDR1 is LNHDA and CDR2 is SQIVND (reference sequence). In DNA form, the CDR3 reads TGTGCCAGTAGTATGGGAGAAGGGCTTCGGGAGCAGTACTTC. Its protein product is CASSMGEGLREQYF.

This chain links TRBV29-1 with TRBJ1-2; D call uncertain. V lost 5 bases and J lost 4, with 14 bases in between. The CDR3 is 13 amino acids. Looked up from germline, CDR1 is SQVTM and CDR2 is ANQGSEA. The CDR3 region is CSVRERAGYGYTF. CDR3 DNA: TGCAGCGTTCGGGAGAGGGCGGGCTATGGCTACACCTTC.

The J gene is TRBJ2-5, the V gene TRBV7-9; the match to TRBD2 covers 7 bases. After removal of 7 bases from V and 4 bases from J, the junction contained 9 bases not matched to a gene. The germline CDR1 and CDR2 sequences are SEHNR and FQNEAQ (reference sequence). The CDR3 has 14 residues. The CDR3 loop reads CASNPAGVGETQYF. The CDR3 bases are TGTGCCAGCAACCCCGCGGGGGTGGGAGAGACCCAGTACTTC.

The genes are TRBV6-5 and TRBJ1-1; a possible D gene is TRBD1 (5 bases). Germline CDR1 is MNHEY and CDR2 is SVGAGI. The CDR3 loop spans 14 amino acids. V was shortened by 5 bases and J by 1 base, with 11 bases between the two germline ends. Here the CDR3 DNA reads TGTGCCAGCAGTCTGAATGGACAGAACACTGAAGCTTTCTTT. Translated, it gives CASSLNGQNTEAFF.

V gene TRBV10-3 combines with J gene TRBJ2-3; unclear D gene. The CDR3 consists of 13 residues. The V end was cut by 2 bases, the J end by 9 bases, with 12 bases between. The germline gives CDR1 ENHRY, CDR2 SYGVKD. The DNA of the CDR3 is TGTGCCATCAGTGAGGCGGCAAGCACCACGCAGTATTTT. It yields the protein CAISEAASTTQYF.